This entry lists 7 T cell receptor beta chains sequenced from one sample in a study of blood T cell repertoires in COVID-19. Sequencing used immunoSEQ multiplex PCR; TCRdb keeps in-frame clones, though not all of them. In the table there are approximately 410,000 clones, just over 85% of which are singletons. Sequencing input: peripheral blood. Every receptor here comes from a woman aged 25-40 years with active or convalescent COVID-19.

This chain uses TRBV18 with TRBJ2-3; TRBD1 aligns across 7 bases. The CDR3 is 16 residues long. Losses at the gene ends were 0 bases for V and 0 bases for J; bases not matched to a gene: 3. Germline lookup yields CDR1 KGHSH and CDR2 LQKENI. The CDR3 nucleotides are TGTGCCAGCTCACCACCGACAGGGATTAGCACAGATACGCAGTATTTT. This encodes CASSPPTGISTDTQYF.

This chain joins TRBV6-1 and TRBJ2-1; 13 bases map to TRBD2. Germline-derived CDR1 and CDR2 are MNHNS and SASEGT. This CDR3 has 19 amino acids. The ends lost 4 bases at V and 8 bases at J; junction bases unmatched: 17. This CDR3 is CASSATRFGLAGAFDEQFF. The DNA of the CDR3 is TGTGCCAGCAGTGCGACCAGGTTTGGACTAGCGGGAGCGTTTGATGAGCAGTTCTTC.

This chain connects TRBV28 to TRBJ1-5; 10 bases agree with TRBD1. CDR3 length: 17 amino acids. Trimming at V came to 3 bases and at J to 0 bases, leaving 5 bases not matched to a gene. Germline V gene lookup returns CDR1 MDHEN and CDR2 SYDVKM. Here the CDR3 DNA reads TGTGCCAGCAGTTTGGGACAGGGGAAGGATAGCAATCAGCCCCAGCATTTT. This sequence encodes CASSLGQGKDSNQPQHF.

The rearrangement links TRBV2 to TRBJ1-1, with a weak D call TRBD1 (6 bases). Deletions cut 2 bases from V and 1 base from J, with 8 bases between. The CDR3 is 14 amino acids. Germline V gene lookup returns CDR1 SNHLY and CDR2 FYNNEI. CDR3 nucleotide sequence: TGTGCCAGCAGTGAAAGGACAGAGAACACTGAAGCTTTCTTT. The encoded protein is CASSERTENTEAFF. The complete variable domain, with remaining parts taken from reference TRBV2 and TRBJ1-1, reads EPEVTQTPSHQVTQMGQEVILRCVPISNHLYFYWYRQILGQKVEFLVSFYNNEISEKSEIFDDQFSVERPDGSNFTLKIRSTKLEDSAMYFCASSERTENTEAFFGQGTRLTVV.

This chain links TRBV6-5 with TRBJ1-5; 9 bases align to TRBD1. CDR3 length equals 15 residues. Germline values: CDR1 MNHEY, CDR2 SVGAGI. V shed 6 bases and J 2 bases; nucleotides not matched to a gene: 5. The CDR3 sequence: CASRKTGGGNQPQHF. In DNA form, the CDR3 reads TGTGCCAGCAGGAAGACAGGGGGAGGCAATCAGCCCCAGCATTTT.

This clone was seen once. The V and J genes are TRBV7-9 and TRBJ1-3, with D possibly matching TRBD1 (5 bases). This CDR3 comprises 17 residues. V lost 0 bases to trimming and J lost 4 bases, with 16 bases between them. Germline assignment: CDR1 SEHNR and CDR2 FQNEAQ (reference sequence). CDR3 amino acids: CASSLAPPGVSGNTIYF. The CDR3 DNA reads as TGTGCCAGCAGCTTAGCCCCGCCGGGGGTATCGGGAAACACCATATATTTT.

This chain uses TRBV30 with TRBJ2-1; possibly TRBD1 for D (6 bases). The V and J ends lost 2 bases and 0 bases respectively, with 11 bases between them. The CDR3 is 15 residues long. CDR1 is GTSNPN, CDR2 SVGIG, per germline (reference sequence). CDR3 in DNA: TGTGCCTGGAGTTCAGGGACATTCTCCTACAATGAGCAGTTCTTC. It is translated as CAWSSGTFSYNEQFF.